The 30 T cell receptor beta chains reported below all come from one sample, sequenced in a study of shared clonotypes between healthy human individuals. Only in-frame clones appear in the TCRdb table, and some are missing; sequencing was by immunoSEQ multiplex PCR. The sample holds about 610,000 clones, more than 95% seen once. Sequenced material: naive CD4+ T cells sorted from blood. Subset in this sample: CD45RA+ positively selected. The receptors come from a woman in her twenties or thirties in good health.

The chain combines TRBV28 with TRBJ2-1; TRBD1 matches 12 bases. The CDR3 is 15 amino acids. The J segment lost 8 bases and the V segment lost 4 bases, leaving 6 bases of the junction unmatched. CDR1 is MDHEN and CDR2 is SYDVKM in the germline V gene. The CDR3 loop is CASSWAGTGGDEQFF. As DNA, the CDR3 is TGTGCCAGCAGTTGGGCCGGGACAGGGGGCGATGAGCAGTTCTTC.

The chain employs TRBV7-2 and TRBJ2-6; 8 bases map to TRBD1. The germline CDR1 and CDR2 sequences are SGHTA and FQGNSA. With 4 bases clipped from V and 2 bases from J, the junction kept 7 bases outside the gene matches. This CDR3 region has 17 residues. The CDR3 here is CASSSQGALPGANVLTF. The CDR3 DNA reads as TGTGCCAGCAGCTCCCAGGGGGCACTTCCTGGGGCCAACGTCCTGACTTTC.

V is TRBV2 and J is TRBJ1-2, with 7 bases identical to TRBD1. Germline V gene data show CDR1 as SNHLY and CDR2 as FYNNEI. V was pared by 3 bases and J by 2 bases, with 3 bases of the junction left unmatched. The CDR3 is made up of 14 amino acids. In DNA form, the CDR3 reads TGTGCCAGCAGTGAGGGCAGGGGGAACTATGGCTACACCTTC. Translated, it gives CASSEGRGNYGYTF.

The J gene is TRBJ2-7, the V gene TRBV6-6; D uncertain. V was pared by 6 bases and J by 9 bases, with 27 bases between. Germline CDR1 is MNHNY and CDR2 is SVGAGI (reference sequence). This CDR3 has 16 amino acids. The CDR3 region is CASRPHPGGDLPLQYF. CDR3 in DNA: TGTGCCAGCAGGCCCCACCCGGGTGGAGACCTACCTTTGCAGTACTTC.

This chain joins TRBV7-9 and TRBJ2-1; the D call may be TRBD1 or TRBD2 (6 bases each). This CDR3 has 19 amino acids. V gave up 0 bases and J gave up 3 bases, with 21 bases separating them. CDR1 and CDR2 from the germline V gene are SEHNR and FQNEAQ (reference sequence). The CDR3 reads CASSLAPLGGLNIYNEQFF. In nucleotides, the CDR3 is TGTGCCAGCAGCTTAGCTCCCCTAGGGGGGCTGAACATCTACAATGAGCAGTTCTTC.

This chain uses TRBV19 with TRBJ1-4, with 7 bases matching TRBD1. Germline V gene sequence: CDR1 LNHDA, CDR2 SQIVND (reference sequence). This CDR3 has 15 residues. The ends lost 5 bases at V and 6 bases at J; junction bases unmatched: 9. The CDR3 DNA sequence: TGTGCCAGTAGTCTAATGACAGGGCGTGATGAAAAACTGTTTTTT. Its protein is CASSLMTGRDEKLFF.

The chain couples TRBV18 to TRBJ1-2, with a weak D call TRBD1 (5 bases). V was clipped by 3 bases and J by 0 bases, with 14 bases between them. Per the germline V gene, CDR1 is KGHSH and CDR2 is LQKENI. The CDR3 is made up of 16 amino acids. CDR3 in DNA: TGTGCCAGCTCACCCGGAGACAGCTTTTCTAACTATGGCTACACCTTC. It encodes CASSPGDSFSNYGYTF.

The DNA for the CDR3 is TGTGCCAGCAGCTGGCGGGGTGGCCCGAACACCGGGGAGCTGTTTTTT. It specifies CASSWRGGPNTGELFF. This chain joins TRBV9 and TRBJ2-2; D is perhaps TRBD2 (6 bases). V lost 4 bases and J lost 0, with 13 bases in between. The CDR3 has 16 residues. CDR1 is SGDLS, CDR2 YYNGEE, per germline.

V is TRBV7-8 and J is TRBJ2-5; possible D gene TRBD1, 6 bases. The J call may be faulty, since TRBJ2-7 better matches the DNA end. This CDR3 comprises 15 residues. CDR1 is SGHVS and CDR2 is FQNEAQ in the germline V gene. The CDR3 spells CASSLMQGSNYEQYF. For the CDR3, the DNA is TGTGCCAGCAGCTTAATGCAGGGGTCCAACTACGAGCAGTACTTC.

The CDR3 DNA sequence: TGTGCCAGCAGCTTGGGACTACAATACGAGCAGTACTTC. It specifies CASSLGLQYEQYF. This chain connects TRBV11-2 to TRBJ2-7; 7 bases map to TRBD2. The CDR3 loop spans 13 amino acids. CDR1 is SGHAT and CDR2 is FQNNGV in the germline V gene. The ends lost 3 bases at V and 4 bases at J; junction bases unmatched: 3.

This clone was seen only once. The chain links TRBV15 to TRBJ2-7; D possibly uses TRBD1 or TRBD2 (6 bases each). CDR1 is LNHNV and CDR2 is YYDKDF in the germline V gene (reference sequence). The CDR3 runs 15 residues. Deletions cut 0 bases from V and 5 bases from J, with 14 bases between. CDR3 sequence reads: CATSRDYGGVDEQYF. The CDR3 nucleotides are TGTGCCACCAGCAGAGATTACGGGGGCGTCGACGAGCAGTACTTC.

This chain uses TRBV27 with TRBJ1-1; TRBD1 agrees at 8 bases. The V gene's germline CDR1 is MNHEY and CDR2 SMNVEV (reference sequence). V shed 5 bases, J shed 5 bases, and the junction held 13 bases outside the gene matches. The CDR3 covers 16 residues. The CDR3 protein is CASSVQGDRPRTEAFF. CDR3 DNA: TGTGCCAGCAGTGTACAGGGGGATAGGCCGAGGACTGAAGCTTTCTTT.

J is TRBJ1-1 and V is TRBV27, with a tentative D call TRBD1 (5 bases). V gave up 2 bases and J gave up 4 bases, with 17 bases separating them. Germline lookup yields CDR1 MNHEY and CDR2 SMNVEV (reference sequence). The CDR3 covers 16 residues. CDR3 nucleotides: TGTGCCAGCAGTTTAGGCCTACAACCCGGGACCACTGAAGCTTTCTTT. This gives the protein CASSLGLQPGTTEAFF.

The genes are TRBV5-1 and TRBJ2-7; 9 bases are shared with TRBD2. There are 16 residues in the CDR3. V was clipped by 4 bases and J by 1 base; unmatched bases: 9. Germline V lookup: CDR1 SGHRS, CDR2 YFSETQ. The CDR3 sequence is CASSPLSGRSSYEQYF. In DNA, the CDR3 is TGCGCCAGCAGCCCCCTGAGCGGGAGGTCATCCTACGAGCAGTACTTC.

This rearrangement joins TRBV27 to TRBJ1-2, with a weak D call TRBD1 (5 bases). The CDR3 loop spans 15 amino acids. Germline CDR1 MNHEY, CDR2 SMNVEV (reference sequence). V lost 2 bases, J lost 5 bases, and 15 bases lay in between. The CDR3: CASSLGNGGSYGYTF. Written as DNA, the CDR3 is TGTGCCAGCAGTTTAGGCAACGGGGGGTCTTATGGCTACACCTTC.

The V gene is TRBV28, the J gene TRBJ2-1; D is tentatively TRBD1 or TRBD2 (5 bases each). This CDR3 is built from 13 residues. Germline V gene lookup returns CDR1 MDHEN and CDR2 SYDVKM. Trimming removed 6 bases from V and 7 bases from J, with 13 bases in between. CDR3 sequence reads: CASSSGTQNEQFF. The CDR3 DNA sequence: TGTGCCAGCAGCTCCGGGACCCAAAATGAGCAGTTCTTC. Full variable domain (rest looked up from reference TRBV28 and TRBJ2-1): DVKVTQSSRYLVKRTGEKVFLECVQDMDHENMFWYRQDPGLGLRLIYFSYDVKMKEKGDIPEGYSVSREKKERFSLILESASTNQTSMYLCASSSGTQNEQFFGPGTRLTVL.

A single count supports this clone. The chain joins TRBV28 to TRBJ2-7; D may be TRBD1 (6 bases). Trimming removed 6 bases from V and 12 bases from J, with 21 bases in between. The V gene's germline CDR1 is MDHEN and CDR2 SYDVKM. The CDR3 has 13 residues. The CDR3 sequence: CASSKTSQGWRYF. The CDR3 coding sequence is TGTGCCAGCAGCAAAACGTCTCAGGGGTGGCGGTACTTC.

The chain combines TRBV6-6 with TRBJ1-5; a weak D match, TRBD1 (6 bases). Trimming cost V 10 bases and J 0 bases, with 13 bases left between them. CDR1 MNHNY and CDR2 SVGAGI come from the germline V gene (reference sequence). This CDR3 spans 14 amino acids. CDR3 sequence reads: CAINRDYSNQPQHF. CDR3 nucleotide sequence: TGTGCCATCAACAGGGATTATAGCAATCAGCCCCAGCATTTT.

The V gene is TRBV5-4, the J gene TRBJ2-7; D is uncertain. Germline V gene sequence: CDR1 SGHNT, CDR2 YYREEE (reference sequence). Trimming left V 4 bases short and J 3 bases short, with 20 bases between. This CDR3 contains 16 residues. CDR3 in amino acids: CASSPSTRTEYYEQYF. The CDR3 region has the DNA TGTGCCAGCAGCCCTTCCACCCGGACGGAATACTACGAGCAGTACTTC.

V usage is TRBV23-1 and J usage is TRBJ1-5, with TRBD1 as a possible D gene (5 bases). TRBV23-1 is placed among ORFs of uncertain function. This CDR3 has 15 residues. Trimming pared 7 bases from V and 0 bases from J, leaving 13 bases between. Here the CDR3 DNA reads TGCGCCAGCAAAACAGACAGACGTAGCAATCAGCCCCAGCATTTT. This translates into CASKTDRRSNQPQHF.

The CDR3 region has the DNA TGTGCCACATCATTTAATAGAAGGATGGAGGGCTACACCTTC. Its protein product is CATSFNRRMEGYTF. V gene TRBV19 combines with J gene TRBJ1-2; D remains unclear. This CDR3 comprises 14 residues. Germline V gives CDR1 LNHDA, CDR2 SQIVND (reference sequence). Trimming left V 10 bases short and J 8 bases short, with 23 bases between.

The chain couples TRBV9 to TRBJ2-5; D uncertain. CDR1 and CDR2 from the germline V gene are SGDLS and YYNGEE. The CDR3 covers 14 residues. The V end was cut by 3 bases, the J end by 4 bases, with 13 bases between. CDR3 DNA: TGTGCCAGCAGCGCTACTCGAAGACCAGAGACCCAGTACTTC. This codes for CASSATRRPETQYF.

This sequence joins TRBV10-2 and TRBJ2-5; D may be TRBD1 or TRBD2 (5 bases each). The V gene lost 7 bases and the J gene lost 1 base, with 10 bases spanning the gap. In germline, CDR1 is WSHSY, CDR2 SAAADI. This CDR3 region has 13 residues. The CDR3: CASIDGGQETQYF. The CDR3 DNA reads as TGCGCCAGCATCGATGGGGGCCAAGAGACCCAGTACTTC.

This chain links TRBV7-2 with TRBJ2-5; D is unclear. CDR1 and CDR2 from the germline V gene are SGHTA and FQGNSA. This CDR3 comprises 14 residues. The ends were cut back, 2 bases at V and 4 bases at J, with 11 bases in the middle. The CDR3 protein is CASSLSPAPETQYF. CDR3 nucleotide sequence: TGTGCCAGCAGCTTATCCCCCGCCCCAGAGACCCAGTACTTC.

This CDR3 is CASSLAGETQYF. CDR3 bases: TGTGCCAGCTCGTTAGCGGGAGAGACCCAGTACTTC. V usage is TRBV18 and J usage is TRBJ2-5; 7 nucleotides agree with TRBD2. The germline gives CDR1 KGHSH, CDR2 LQKENI. The CDR3 runs 12 residues. Trimming took 6 bases from V and 4 from J; bases not matched to a gene: 2.

The chain carries TRBV19 and TRBJ2-2; 8 bases line up with TRBD1. The CDR3 covers 13 residues. Germline V gene lookup returns CDR1 LNHDA and CDR2 SQIVND (reference sequence). The J segment lost 6 bases and the V segment lost 5 bases, leaving 2 bases of the junction unmatched. The CDR3 protein is CASSSQGAGELFF. CDR3 bases: TGTGCCAGTAGTTCACAGGGGGCCGGGGAGCTGTTTTTT.

V and J are TRBV28 and TRBJ2-5; possibly TRBD2 for D (6 bases). The V and J ends lost 2 bases and 2 bases respectively, with 9 bases between them. CDR3 length: 14 amino acids. Germline V gives CDR1 MDHEN, CDR2 SYDVKM. CDR3 DNA sequence: TGTGCCAGCAGTTTAGGAGGGATGCAAGAGACCCAGTACTTC. Its translation: CASSLGGMQETQYF.

This sequence joins TRBV5-1 and TRBJ1-1; TRBD1 might be the D (6 bases). The length of the CDR3 is 15 residues. CDR1 is SGHRS, CDR2 YFSETQ, per germline. The germline V and J ends were trimmed by 1 base and 0 bases, with 10 bases remaining between them. CDR3 DNA sequence: TGCGCCAGCAGCTTGAGGGGACATCTGAACACTGAAGCTTTCTTT. Translation: CASSLRGHLNTEAFF.

The chain couples TRBV28 to TRBJ1-4; 9 bases align to TRBD1. Germline CDR1 MDHEN, CDR2 SYDVKM. The CDR3 runs 15 residues. Trimming took 5 bases from V and 5 from J; bases not matched to a gene: 6. CDR3 nucleotides: TGTGCCAGCAGTCCCGGCGGACAGGGGAATGAAAAACTGTTTTTT. Encoded protein: CASSPGGQGNEKLFF. Together with reference TRBV28 and TRBJ1-4, the CDR3 gives the full variable domain: DVKVTQSSRYLVKRTGEKVFLECVQDMDHENMFWYRQDPGLGLRLIYFSYDVKMKEKGDIPEGYSVSREKKERFSLILESASTNQTSMYLCASSPGGQGNEKLFFGSGTQLSVL.

V usage is TRBV5-1 and J usage is TRBJ2-2; 7 positions agree with TRBD2. The CDR3 extends over 17 amino acids. V shed 0 bases and J 0 bases; nucleotides not matched to a gene: 5. Germline V gene lookup returns CDR1 SGHRS and CDR2 YFSETQ. CDR3 protein: CASSLEASGANTGELFF. CDR3 nucleotides: TGCGCCAGCAGCTTGGAAGCTAGCGGAGCGAACACCGGGGAGCTGTTTTTT. Full variable domain (rest looked up from reference TRBV5-1 and TRBJ2-2): KAGVTQTPRYLIKTRGQQVTLSCSPISGHRSVSWYQQTPGQGLQFLFEYFSETQRNKGNFPGRFSGRQFSNSRSEMNVSTLELGDSALYLCASSLEASGANTGELFFGEGSRLTVL.